This T cell receptor (beta chain) was sequenced in a study of HIV-infected children after antiretroviral therapy interruption. The TCR library was built from RNA with a 3' RACE protocol and unique molecular identifiers. TCRdb reprocessed the 3' RACE reads via MiXCR and lists one record per CDR3 protein. The sample yields more than 12,000 distinct CDR3 sequences, more than 3% seen once. The germline gives CDR1 ENHRY, CDR2 SYGVKD. This CDR3 spans 11 amino acids. The V end lost 10 bases, the J end lost 3 bases, and 10 bases lay between the germline ends. Stated treatment: PENTA 11 planned treatment interruption arm or continuous ART arm. This clonotype was detected many times.

The source is a pool of human donors with HIV. This chain joins TRBV10-3 and TRBJ2-7, with a weak D call TRBD2 (5 bases). This sample comprised CD45RO+ CD8+ T cells from PBMCs, pooled from several time points, obtained from a donor given antiretroviral therapy, either interrupted or continuous. The subset is: memory CD8+ CD45RO+ CD45RA- T cells. CDR3 DNA sequence: TGTGCCAGCGGACGGGACTACGAGCAGTACTTC. Amino acids: CASGRDYEQYF.